This TCR beta chain is drawn from a study of post-analysis software for immune sequencing data. Turning to the study itself: In terms of disease course, relapsing-remitting, secondary progressive and progressive-relapsing multiple sclerosis were included. Study-wide points: Significantly decreased normalized Chao1 diversity was recorded for multiple sclerosis patients relative to controls. Comparison of patients with controls showed five TRBV segments more frequent in patients, TRBV5-6, TRBV5-1 and TRBV20-1 among them.

The CDR3 length is 13 residues. The junction had 7 bases not matched to a gene; V was cut back by 10 bases and J by 3 bases. The germline gives CDR1 MNHEY, CDR2 SMNVEV (reference sequence). This clonotype came up a few times. Its specificity is unknown. Prepared libraries of TCR beta cDNA carried unique molecular identifiers. Input populations of roughly 1 to 11 million T cells gave rise to approximately 480,000 cDNA molecules. A single record per CDR3 protein comes from TCRdb applying MiXCR to the PCR reads. Here the sample spans a few hundred thousand distinct CDR3 sequences, less than 40% being singletons.

The TCR originated in a girl aged 5-17 years with multiple sclerosis. The chain combines TRBV27 with TRBJ1-2; 8 bases are a match to TRBD1. Material for sequencing was blood. CDR3 in amino acids: CATKTGVDYGYTF. The CDR3 DNA reads as TGTGCCACGAAGACAGGGGTGGACTATGGCTACACCTTC.